Listed here is a single T cell receptor (beta chain). Its antigen remains unidentified. No much larger clonotype is one base removed from it; base qualities were not supplied. The first patient joined ICON in the first half of 2016, and enrollment wrapped up when the last patient was enrolled in September 2018. A subcohort of some 80 patients provided fresh tumor and matched uninvolved tissue for in-depth immune analyses, with TCR sequencing among those analyses. DNA isolated from bulk tissue, without cell sorting, was used for TCR sequencing. The T-cell fraction in tumor and uninvolved lung tissue was provided by TCR sequencing with the immunoSEQ assay. Per the authors' processing: In the survival analysis, patients were divided into a high T-cell fraction group (upper tertile) and a low T-cell fraction group (lower two tertiles), and the two groups were compared using a log-rank test. A signed-rank test was used to test paired tumor versus uninvolved lung differences in T-cell fraction. TCRdb retrieved this table from immuneACCESS and kept in-frame rearrangements only. Not all clones are present; in checked studies, unresolved V genes account for under half, and no reason is known for the remainder. That table gives V, J and clone size, and the DNA gave D and trimming. The sample has thousands of clones on record, around three quarters of them singletons. About 8.3% of the sample belongs to the ten largest clones.

This specimen belongs to a study of tumor-infiltrating lymphocytes in localized non-small cell lung cancer (dated by TCRdb to the early 2020s). General notes on the study: The cohort covered several histologies, both smokers and never-smokers, and patients whose samples were collected after neoadjuvant chemotherapy. The overall ICON cohort was composed of over a hundred surgical patients with localized non-small cell lung cancer whose tumors were resected. From each patient came resected tumor tissue plus uninvolved lung tissue from that same patient, and the uninvolved lung tissue was described as non-adjacent to the tumor. A total of 55 patients were part of the paired comparison of immunoSEQ T-cell fraction between tumor and uninvolved lung. The same patients underwent several integrated assays, with TCR sequencing performed together with flow cytometry, multiplex immunofluorescence, RNA-seq, exome sequencing and proteomics. Broad study findings and their caveats: No difference in TCR-derived T-cell fraction was observed between the flow cytometry-defined immunotypes IM1 (good prognosis) and IM2 (poor prognosis). Because assay coverage varied across patients depending on available tissue quantity, TCR sequencing was performed for only a subset of the cohort. Different pieces of the same tissue were used for different assays, so technical variation could not be separated from intratumor heterogeneity. Higher T cell infiltration in tumors than in uninvolved lung tissue was supported by TCRbeta sequencing, consistent with immunofluorescence CD3 counts.

Input material: uninvolved lung tissue not adjacent to the tumor. The source is a human donor with non-small cell lung cancer.

The nucleotides are TGCGCCAGCAGCCAAGGGGAGCGGAACACCGGGGAGCTGTTTTTT. The encoded protein is CASSQGERNTGELFF. Recombination connected TRBV4-3 to TRBJ2-2; the D segment could be TRBD2, given 5 matching bases. For CDR1 and CDR2, the germline V gene lists LGHNA and YSLEER. Relative to germline, V is 1 base shorter and J is 1 base shorter, with 7 bases between their ends. The CDR3 runs 15 residues from the cysteine to the phenylalanine. The only DNA kept is the CDR3, 45 bases in frame from the first base.